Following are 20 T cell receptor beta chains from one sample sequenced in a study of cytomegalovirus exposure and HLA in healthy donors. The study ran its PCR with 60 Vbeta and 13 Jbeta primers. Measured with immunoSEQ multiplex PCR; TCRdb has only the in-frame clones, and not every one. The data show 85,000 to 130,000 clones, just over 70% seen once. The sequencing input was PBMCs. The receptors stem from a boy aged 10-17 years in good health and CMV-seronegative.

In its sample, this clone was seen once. The CDR3 nucleotides are TGTGCCAGCAGCTTAAGCGGGAAGTACAATGAGCAGTTCTTC. Residues: CASSLSGKYNEQFF. The chain links TRBV7-3 to TRBJ2-1; the D gene is possibly TRBD2 (6 bases). The germline V and J ends were trimmed by 1 base and 4 bases, with 8 bases remaining between them. The CDR3 has 14 amino acids. The germline V gene has CDR1 SGHTA and CDR2 FQGTGA.

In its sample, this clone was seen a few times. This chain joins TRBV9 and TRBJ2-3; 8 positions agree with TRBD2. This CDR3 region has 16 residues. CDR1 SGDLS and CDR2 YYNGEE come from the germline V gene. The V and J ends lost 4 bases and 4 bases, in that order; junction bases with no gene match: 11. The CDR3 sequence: CASSPTIAGKADTQYF. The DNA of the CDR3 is TGTGCCAGCAGCCCTACCATAGCGGGAAAGGCAGATACGCAGTATTTT.

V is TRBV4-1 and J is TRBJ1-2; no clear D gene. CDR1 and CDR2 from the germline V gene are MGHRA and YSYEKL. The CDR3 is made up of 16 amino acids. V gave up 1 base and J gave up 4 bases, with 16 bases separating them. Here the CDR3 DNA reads TGCGCCAGCAGCCAAGTCCCAACAGCTTTATCCTATGGCTACACCTTC. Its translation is CASSQVPTALSYGYTF.

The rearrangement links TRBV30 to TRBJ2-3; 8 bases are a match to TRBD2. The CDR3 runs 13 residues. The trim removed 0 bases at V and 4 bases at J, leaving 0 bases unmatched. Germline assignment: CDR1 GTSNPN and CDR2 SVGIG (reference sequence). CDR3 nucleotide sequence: TGTGCCTGGAGTGTAGCGGGAGCAGATACGCAGTATTTT. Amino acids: CAWSVAGADTQYF.

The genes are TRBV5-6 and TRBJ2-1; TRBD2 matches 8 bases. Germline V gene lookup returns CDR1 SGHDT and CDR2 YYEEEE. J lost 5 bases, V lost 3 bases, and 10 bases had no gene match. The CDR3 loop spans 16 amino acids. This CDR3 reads CASSWFLAGWHNEQFF. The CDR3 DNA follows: TGTGCCAGCAGCTGGTTCTTAGCGGGATGGCACAATGAGCAGTTCTTC. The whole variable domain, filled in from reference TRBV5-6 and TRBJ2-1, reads DAGVTQSPTHLIKTRGQQVTLRCSPKSGHDTVSWYQQALGQGPQFIFQYYEEEERQRGNFPDRFSGHQFPNYSSELNVNALLLGDSALYLCASSWFLAGWHNEQFFGPGTRLTVL.

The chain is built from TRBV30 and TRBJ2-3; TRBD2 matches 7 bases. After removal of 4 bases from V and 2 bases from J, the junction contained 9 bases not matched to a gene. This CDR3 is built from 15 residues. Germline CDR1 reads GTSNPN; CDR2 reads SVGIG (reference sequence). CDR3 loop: CAWTPWGGLTDTQYF. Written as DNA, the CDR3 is TGTGCCTGGACTCCATGGGGGGGTCTCACAGATACGCAGTATTTT.

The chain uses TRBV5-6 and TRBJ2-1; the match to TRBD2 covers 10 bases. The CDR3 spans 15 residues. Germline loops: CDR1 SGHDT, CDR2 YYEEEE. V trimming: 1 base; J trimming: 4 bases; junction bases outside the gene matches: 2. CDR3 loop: CASSLSGRGYNEQFF. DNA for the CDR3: TGTGCCAGCAGCTTGAGCGGGAGGGGGTACAATGAGCAGTTCTTC.

CDR3 amino acids: CASSWTGIYEQYF. The CDR3 bases are TGCGCCAGCAGCTGGACAGGAATCTACGAGCAGTACTTC. The J gene is TRBJ2-7, the V gene TRBV5-1; 7 nucleotides match TRBD1. With 3 bases clipped from V and 3 bases from J, the junction kept 3 bases outside the gene matches. The CDR3 length is 13 residues. CDR1 SGHRS and CDR2 YFSETQ come from the germline V gene.

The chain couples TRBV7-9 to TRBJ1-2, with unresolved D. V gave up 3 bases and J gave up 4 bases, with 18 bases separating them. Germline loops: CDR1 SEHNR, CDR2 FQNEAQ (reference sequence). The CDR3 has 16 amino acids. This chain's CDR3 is CASSLGGSGGSYGYTF. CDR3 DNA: TGTGCCAGCAGCTTGGGAGGCTCCGGAGGGAGCTATGGCTACACCTTC.

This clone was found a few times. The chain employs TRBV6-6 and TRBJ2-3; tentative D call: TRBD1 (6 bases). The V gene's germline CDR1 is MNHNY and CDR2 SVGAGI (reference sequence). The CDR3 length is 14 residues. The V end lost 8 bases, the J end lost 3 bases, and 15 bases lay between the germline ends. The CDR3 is CASVHMRGTDTQYF. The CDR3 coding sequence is TGTGCCAGCGTACATATGAGGGGGACAGATACGCAGTATTTT.

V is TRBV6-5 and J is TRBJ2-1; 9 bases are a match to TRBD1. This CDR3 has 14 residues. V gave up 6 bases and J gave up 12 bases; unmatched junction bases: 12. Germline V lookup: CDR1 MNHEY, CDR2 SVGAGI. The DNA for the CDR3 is TGTGCCAGCAGATCGGGACAGGGAGTTGGAGTGCAGTTCTTC. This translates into CASRSGQGVGVQFF.

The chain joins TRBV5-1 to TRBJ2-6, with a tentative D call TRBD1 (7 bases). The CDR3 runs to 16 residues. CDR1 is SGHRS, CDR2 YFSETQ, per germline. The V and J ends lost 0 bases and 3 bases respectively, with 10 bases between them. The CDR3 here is CASSLVQGGGANVLTF. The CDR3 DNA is TGCGCCAGCAGCTTGGTCCAGGGGGGTGGGGCCAACGTCCTGACTTTC.

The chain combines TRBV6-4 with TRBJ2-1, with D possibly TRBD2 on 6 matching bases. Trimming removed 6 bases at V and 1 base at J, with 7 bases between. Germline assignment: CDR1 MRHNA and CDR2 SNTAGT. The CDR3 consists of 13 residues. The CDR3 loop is CASSGGSYNEQFF. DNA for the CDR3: TGTGCCAGCAGCGGGGGTTCCTACAATGAGCAGTTCTTC.

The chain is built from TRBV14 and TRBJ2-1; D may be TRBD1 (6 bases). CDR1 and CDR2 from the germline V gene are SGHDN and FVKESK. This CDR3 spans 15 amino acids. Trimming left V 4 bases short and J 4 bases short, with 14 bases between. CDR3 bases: TGTGCCAGCAGCCCCTTTTCAGGGGTATACAATGAGCAGTTCTTC. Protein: CASSPFSGVYNEQFF.

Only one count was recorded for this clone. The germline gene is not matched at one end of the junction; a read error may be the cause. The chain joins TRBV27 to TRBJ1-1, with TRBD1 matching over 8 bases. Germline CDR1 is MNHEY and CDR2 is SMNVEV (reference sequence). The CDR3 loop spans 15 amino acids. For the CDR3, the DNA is TGTGCCAGCAGTTTATCGGGGACAGGATCCACTGACGCTTTCTTT. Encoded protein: CASSLSGTGSTDAFF.

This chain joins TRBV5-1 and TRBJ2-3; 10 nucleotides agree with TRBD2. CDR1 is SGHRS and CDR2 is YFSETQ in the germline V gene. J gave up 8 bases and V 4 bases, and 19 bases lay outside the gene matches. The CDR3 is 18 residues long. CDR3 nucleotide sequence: TGCGCCAGCAGCCCGGACCTGACTAGCGGGCGGGCAGGGAGTACGCAGTATTTT. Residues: CASSPDLTSGRAGSTQYF.

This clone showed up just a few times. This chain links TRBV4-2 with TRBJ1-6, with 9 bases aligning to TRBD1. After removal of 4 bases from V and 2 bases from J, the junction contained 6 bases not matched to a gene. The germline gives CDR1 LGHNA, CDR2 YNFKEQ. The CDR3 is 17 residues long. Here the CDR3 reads CASSLRDRDPYNSPLHF. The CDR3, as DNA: TGTGCCAGCAGCCTCCGGGACAGGGATCCCTATAATTCACCCCTCCACTTT.

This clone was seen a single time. The CDR3 DNA sequence: TGTGCCAGCAGTGCTCCTAGCGGGAGGAGCTCCTACGAGCAGTACTTC. Residues: CASSAPSGRSSYEQYF. The chain is built from TRBV6-1 and TRBJ2-7; 11 bases agree with TRBD2. Per germline, CDR1 MNHNS and CDR2 SASEGT. The CDR3 loop spans 16 amino acids. Unmatched junction bases numbered 5, after V lost 4 bases and J lost 0 bases.

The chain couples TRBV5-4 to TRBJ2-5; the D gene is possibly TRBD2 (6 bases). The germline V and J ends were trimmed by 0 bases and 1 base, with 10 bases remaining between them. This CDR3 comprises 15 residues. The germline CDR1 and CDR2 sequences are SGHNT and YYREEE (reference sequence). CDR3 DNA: TGTGCCAGCAGCTTGGAGGCGGGGCGCCAAGAGACCCAGTACTTC. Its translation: CASSLEAGRQETQYF.

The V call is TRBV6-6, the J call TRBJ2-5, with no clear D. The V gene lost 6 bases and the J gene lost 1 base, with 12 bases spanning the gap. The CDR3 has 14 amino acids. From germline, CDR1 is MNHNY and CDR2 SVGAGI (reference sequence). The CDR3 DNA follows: TGTGCCAGCAGAACTCCCTTCCCCCAAGAGACCCAGTACTTC. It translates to CASRTPFPQETQYF.